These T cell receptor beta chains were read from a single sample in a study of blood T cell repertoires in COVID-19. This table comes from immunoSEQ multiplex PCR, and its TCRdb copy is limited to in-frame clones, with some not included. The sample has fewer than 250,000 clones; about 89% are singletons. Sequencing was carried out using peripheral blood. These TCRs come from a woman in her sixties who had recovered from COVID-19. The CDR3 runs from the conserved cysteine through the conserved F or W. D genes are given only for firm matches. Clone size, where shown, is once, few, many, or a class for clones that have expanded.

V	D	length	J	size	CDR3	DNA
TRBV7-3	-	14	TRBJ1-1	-	CASSLLGAGTEAFF	TGTGCCAGCAGCTTATTAGGGGCCGGGACTGAAGCTTTCTTT
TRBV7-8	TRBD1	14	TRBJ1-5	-	CASSWTGVNQPQHF	TGTGCCAGCAGCTGGACAGGGGTCAATCAGCCCCAGCATTTT
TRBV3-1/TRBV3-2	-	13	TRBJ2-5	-	CASSDLAGSTQYF	TGTGCCAGCAGCGACTTGGCGGGGAGCACCCAGTACTTC
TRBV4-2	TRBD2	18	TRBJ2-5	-	CASSQGRENRGVTETQYF	TGTGCCAGCAGCCAAGGGAGAGAGAATCGGGGGGTTACAGAGACCCAGTACTTC
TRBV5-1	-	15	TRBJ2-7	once	CASSLGAGVSYEQYF	TGCGCCAGCAGCTTGGGGGCAGGGGTCTCCTACGAGCAGTACTTC
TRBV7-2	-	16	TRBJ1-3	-	CASSIDSPLAGNTIYF	TGTGCCAGCAGCATAGACAGCCCCTTAGCTGGAAACACCATATATTTT
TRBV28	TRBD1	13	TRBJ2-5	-	CASSFRGKETQYF	TGTGCCAGCAGTTTCAGGGGGAAAGAGACCCAGTACTTC
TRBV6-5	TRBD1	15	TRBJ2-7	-	CASSYMRTGAGEQYF	TGTGCCAGCAGTTACATGAGGACAGGGGCAGGGGAGCAGTACTTC
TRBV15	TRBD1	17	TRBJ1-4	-	CATSRDSPGTGNEKLFF	TGTGCCACCAGCAGAGATTCCCCAGGGACAGGCAATGAAAAACTGTTTTTT
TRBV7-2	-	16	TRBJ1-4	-	CASSSRTGGTNEKLFF	TGTGCCAGCAGCTCTCGGACGGGAGGGACTAATGAAAAACTGTTTTTT
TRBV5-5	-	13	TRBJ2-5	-	CASFIRETRAQYF	TGTGCCAGCTTTATACGGGAGACACGGGCCCAGTACTTC
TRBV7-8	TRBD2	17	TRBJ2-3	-	CASSPWTSGASTDTQYF	TGTGCCAGCAGCCCCTGGACTAGCGGGGCTTCCACAGATACGCAGTATTTT
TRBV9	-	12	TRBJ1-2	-	CASSVGREGYTF	TGTGCCAGCAGCGTAGGCCGAGAGGGCTACACCTTC
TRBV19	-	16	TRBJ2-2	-	CASSMGRLGKTGELFF	TGTGCCAGTAGTATGGGCCGACTAGGAAAGACCGGGGAGCTGTTTTTT
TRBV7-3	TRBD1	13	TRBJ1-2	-	CASSPGTGRGYTF	TGTGCCAGCAGCCCAGGGACAGGCCGGGGCTACACCTTC
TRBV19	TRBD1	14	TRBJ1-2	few	CASSIRDRETGYTF	TGTGCCAGTAGTATCCGGGACAGGGAAACTGGCTACACCTTC
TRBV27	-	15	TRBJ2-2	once	CASSLWGTLSGELFF	TGTGCCAGCAGTTTATGGGGGACATTAAGCGGGGAGCTGTTTTTT
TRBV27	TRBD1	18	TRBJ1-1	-	CASSSLTGTGWRFTEAFF	TGTGCCAGCAGTTCCCTGACAGGGACTGGGTGGCGTTTCACTGAAGCTTTCTTT
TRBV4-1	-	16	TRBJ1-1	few	CASSQSLLQGYTEAFF	TGCGCCAGCAGCCAATCCCTACTACAGGGTTACACTGAAGCTTTCTTT
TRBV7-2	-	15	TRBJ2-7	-	CASSLNTIKNYEQYF	TGTGCCAGCAGCCTAAACACTATTAAAAACTACGAGCAGTACTTC
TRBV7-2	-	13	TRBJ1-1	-	CASSSRGGTEAFF	TGTGCCAGCAGTAGCAGGGGCGGCACTGAAGCTTTCTTT
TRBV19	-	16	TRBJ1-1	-	CASSSGMGGVNTEAFF	TGTGCCAGTAGTTCAGGGATGGGAGGGGTGAACACTGAAGCTTTCTTT
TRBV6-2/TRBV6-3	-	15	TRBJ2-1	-	CASNPVSSSYNEQFF	TGTGCCAGCAACCCAGTCTCGAGCTCCTACAATGAGCAGTTCTTC
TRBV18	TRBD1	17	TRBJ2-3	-	CASSGSRGPKFTDTQYF	TGTGCCAGCTCAGGCTCAAGGGGGCCCAAATTCACAGATACGCAGTATTTT
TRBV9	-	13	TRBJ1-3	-	CASSFQSGNTIYF	TGTGCCAGCAGCTTCCAATCTGGAAACACCATATATTTT
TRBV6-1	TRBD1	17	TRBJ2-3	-	CASSEASLGTGPDTQYF	TGTGCCAGCAGTGAAGCGAGTCTGGGGACAGGACCAGATACGCAGTATTTT
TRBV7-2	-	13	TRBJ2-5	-	CASSLGAGETQYF	TGTGCCAGCAGCTTAGGAGCGGGAGAGACCCAGTACTTC
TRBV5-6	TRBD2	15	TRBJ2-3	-	CASSALAGPRDTQYF	TGTGCCAGCAGCGCCTTAGCGGGGCCTCGAGATACGCAGTATTTT
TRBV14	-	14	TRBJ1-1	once	CASSQDRGTGRAFF	TGTGCCAGCAGCCAAGATAGGGGTACGGGGAGGGCTTTCTTT
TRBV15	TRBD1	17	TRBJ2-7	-	CATSRATGTGPLYEQYF	TGTGCCACCAGCAGAGCCACCGGGACAGGGCCCCTCTACGAGCAGTACTTC
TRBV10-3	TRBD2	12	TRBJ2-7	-	CASTSGGNEQYF	TGTGCCTCTACTAGCGGAGGGAACGAGCAGTACTTC
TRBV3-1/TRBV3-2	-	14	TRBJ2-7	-	CASSQDPGGRKQYF	TGTGCCAGCAGCCAAGATCCCGGGGGGCGCAAGCAGTACTTC
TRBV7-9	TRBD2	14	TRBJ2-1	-	CASSLTSAYNEQFF	TGTGCCAGCAGCTTGACTAGCGCCTACAATGAGCAGTTCTTC
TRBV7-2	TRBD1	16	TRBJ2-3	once	CASSYWTGRGTDTQYF	TGTGCCAGCAGCTACTGGACAGGTCGGGGCACAGATACGCAGTATTTT
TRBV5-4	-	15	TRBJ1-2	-	CASSTPARVQGGYTF	TGTGCCAGCAGCACCCCAGCGAGGGTGCAGGGGGGCTACACCTTC
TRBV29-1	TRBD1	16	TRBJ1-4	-	CSVGGDGTATNEKLFF	TGCAGCGTTGGAGGAGATGGGACAGCAACTAATGAAAAACTGTTTTTT
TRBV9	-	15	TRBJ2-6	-	CASRSGVSGANVLTF	TGTGCCAGCAGATCAGGGGTTTCTGGGGCCAACGTCCTGACTTTC
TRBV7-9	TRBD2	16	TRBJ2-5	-	CASSLDLGGEVETQYF	TGTGCCAGCAGCTTAGATCTTGGGGGGGAAGTAGAGACCCAGTACTTC
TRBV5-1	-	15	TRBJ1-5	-	CASSLGVHGNQPQHF	TGCGCCAGCAGCTTGGGGGTCCACGGGAATCAGCCCCAGCATTTT
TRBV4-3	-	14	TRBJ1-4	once	CASSPVPNNEKLFF	TGCGCCAGCAGCCCGGTGCCTAATAATGAAAAACTGTTTTTT
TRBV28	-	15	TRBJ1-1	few	CASSRRGARTVNAFF	TGTGCCAGCAGTAGGCGGGGGGCGAGAACCGTCAATGCCTTCTTT
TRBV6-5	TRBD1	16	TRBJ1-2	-	CASSFVSGTGGFGYTF	TGTGCCAGCAGTTTCGTCTCCGGGACAGGGGGTTTTGGCTACACCTTC
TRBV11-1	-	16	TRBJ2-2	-	CASSTLRGFDTGELFF	TGTGCCAGCAGCACCCTTAGGGGATTTGACACCGGGGAGCTGTTTTTT
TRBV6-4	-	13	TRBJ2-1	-	CASSPSSYNEQFF	TGTGCCAGCAGTCCTAGCTCCTACAATGAGCAGTTCTTC
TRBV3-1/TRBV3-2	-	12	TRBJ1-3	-	CASGARRNTIYF	TGTGCCAGCGGTGCCAGAAGAAACACCATATATTTT
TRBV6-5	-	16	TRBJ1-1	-	CASSYPPGGRGTEAFF	TGTGCCAGCAGTTACCCCCCCGGGGGGCGCGGGACTGAAGCTTTCTTT
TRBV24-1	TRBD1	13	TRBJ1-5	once	CATNDRGDQPQHF	TGTGCCACCAACGACAGGGGAGATCAGCCCCAGCATTTT
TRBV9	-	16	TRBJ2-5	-	CASSAMQGMGQETQYF	TGTGCCAGCAGTGCTATGCAGGGGATGGGGCAAGAGACCCAGTACTTC
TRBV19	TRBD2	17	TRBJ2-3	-	CASSNPRAGGRADTQYF	TGTGCCAGTAGTAATCCCCGAGCGGGGGGGCGAGCAGATACGCAGTATTTT
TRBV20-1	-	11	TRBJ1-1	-	CSARGGTEAFF	TGCAGTGCTCGGGGTGGCACTGAAGCTTTCTTT
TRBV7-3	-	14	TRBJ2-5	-	CASSPGTAGETQYF	TGTGCCAGCAGCCCCGGGACTGCCGGGGAGACCCAGTACTTC
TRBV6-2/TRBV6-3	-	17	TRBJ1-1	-	CASSYLLRGAVGTEAFF	TGTGCCAGCAGTTACCTCCTACGGGGGGCTGTGGGCACTGAAGCTTTCTTT
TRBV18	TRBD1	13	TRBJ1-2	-	CASSPSGGYGYTF	TGTGCCAGCTCACCCTCAGGGGGCTATGGCTACACCTTC
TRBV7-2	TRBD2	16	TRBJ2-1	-	CASSFRGGSYYNEQFF	TGTGCCAGCAGCTTCCGGGGGGGGTCCTACTACAATGAGCAGTTCTTC
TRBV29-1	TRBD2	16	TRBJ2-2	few	CSVDSFSGGHTGELFF	TGCAGCGTGGATTCCTTTAGCGGGGGCCACACCGGGGAGCTGTTTTTT